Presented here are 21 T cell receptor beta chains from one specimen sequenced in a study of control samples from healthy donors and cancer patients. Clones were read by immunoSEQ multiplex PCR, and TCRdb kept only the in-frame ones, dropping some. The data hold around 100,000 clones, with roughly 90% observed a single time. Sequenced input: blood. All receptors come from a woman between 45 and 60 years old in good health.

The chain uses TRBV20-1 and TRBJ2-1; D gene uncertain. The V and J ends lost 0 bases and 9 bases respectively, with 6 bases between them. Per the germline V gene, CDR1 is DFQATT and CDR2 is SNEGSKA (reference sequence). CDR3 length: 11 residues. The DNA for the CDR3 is TGCAGTGCTAGAGATAGGTTTGAGCAGTTCTTC. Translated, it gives CSARDRFEQFF.

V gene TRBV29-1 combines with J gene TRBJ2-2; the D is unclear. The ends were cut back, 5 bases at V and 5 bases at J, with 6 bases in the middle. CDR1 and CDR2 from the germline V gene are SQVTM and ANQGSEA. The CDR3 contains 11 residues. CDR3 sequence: CSVSMTGELFF. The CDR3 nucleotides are TGCAGCGTTTCCATGACCGGGGAGCTGTTTTTT.

CDR3 in DNA: TGCGCCAGCAGCCAAGATTTACTAGCGGGAAATTCACCCGGGGAGCTGTTTTTT. Translation gives CASSQDLLAGNSPGELFF. The gene calls are TRBV4-3 and TRBJ2-2; 10 nucleotides align to TRBD2. Trimming at V came to 0 bases and at J to 6 bases, leaving 10 bases not matched to a gene. Germline V lookup: CDR1 LGHNA, CDR2 YSLEER. The CDR3 length is 18 residues.

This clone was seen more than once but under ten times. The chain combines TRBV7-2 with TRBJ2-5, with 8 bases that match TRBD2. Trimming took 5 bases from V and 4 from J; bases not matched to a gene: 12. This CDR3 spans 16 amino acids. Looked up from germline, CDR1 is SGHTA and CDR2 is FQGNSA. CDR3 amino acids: CASSRLGTSLGETQYF. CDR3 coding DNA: TGTGCCAGCAGCAGGCTCGGGACTAGTTTAGGAGAGACCCAGTACTTC.

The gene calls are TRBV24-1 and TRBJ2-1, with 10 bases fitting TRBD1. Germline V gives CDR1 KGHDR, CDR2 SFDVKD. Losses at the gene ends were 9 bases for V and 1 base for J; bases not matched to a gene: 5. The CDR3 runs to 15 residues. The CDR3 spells CATSGTGVSYNEQFF. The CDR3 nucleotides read TGTGCCACCTCCGGGACAGGGGTATCCTACAATGAGCAGTTCTTC.

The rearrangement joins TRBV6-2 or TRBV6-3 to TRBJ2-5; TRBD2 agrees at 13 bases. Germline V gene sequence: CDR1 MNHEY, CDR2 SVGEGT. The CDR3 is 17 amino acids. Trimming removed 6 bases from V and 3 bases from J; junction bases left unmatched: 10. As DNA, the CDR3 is TGTGCCAGCAGCCTACTAGCGGGAGGGCCAAGCGAAGAGACCCAGTACTTC. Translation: CASSLLAGGPSEETQYF.

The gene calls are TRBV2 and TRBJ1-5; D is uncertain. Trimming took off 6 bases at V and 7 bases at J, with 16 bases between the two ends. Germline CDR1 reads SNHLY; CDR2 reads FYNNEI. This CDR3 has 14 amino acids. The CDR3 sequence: CASRGSTEFQPQHF. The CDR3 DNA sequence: TGTGCCAGCAGGGGATCCACAGAATTCCAGCCCCAGCATTTT.

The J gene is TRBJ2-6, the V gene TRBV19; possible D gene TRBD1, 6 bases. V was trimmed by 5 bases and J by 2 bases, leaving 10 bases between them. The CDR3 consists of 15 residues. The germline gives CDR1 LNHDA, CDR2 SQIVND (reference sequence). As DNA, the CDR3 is TGTGCCAGTAGTTCCGGGACAACTGGGGCCAACGTCCTGACTTTC. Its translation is CASSSGTTGANVLTF.

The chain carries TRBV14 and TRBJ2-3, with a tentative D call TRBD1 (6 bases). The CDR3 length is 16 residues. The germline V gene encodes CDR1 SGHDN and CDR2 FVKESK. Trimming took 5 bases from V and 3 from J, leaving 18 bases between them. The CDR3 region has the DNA TGTGCCAGCAGCACCCGAACAGGGAAGGGTACAGATACGCAGTATTTT. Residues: CASSTRTGKGTDTQYF.

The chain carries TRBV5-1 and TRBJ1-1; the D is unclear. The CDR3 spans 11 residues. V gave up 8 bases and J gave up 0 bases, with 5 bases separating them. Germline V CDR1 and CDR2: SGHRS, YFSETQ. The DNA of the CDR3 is TGCGCCAGTAAAATGAACACTGAAGCTTTCTTT. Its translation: CASKMNTEAFF.

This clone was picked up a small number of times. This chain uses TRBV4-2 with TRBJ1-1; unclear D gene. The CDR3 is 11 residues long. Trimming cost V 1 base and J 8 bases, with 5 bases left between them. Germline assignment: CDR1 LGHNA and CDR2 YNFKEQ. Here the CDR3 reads CASSQGPEAFF. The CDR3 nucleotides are TGTGCCAGCAGCCAAGGCCCCGAAGCTTTCTTT.

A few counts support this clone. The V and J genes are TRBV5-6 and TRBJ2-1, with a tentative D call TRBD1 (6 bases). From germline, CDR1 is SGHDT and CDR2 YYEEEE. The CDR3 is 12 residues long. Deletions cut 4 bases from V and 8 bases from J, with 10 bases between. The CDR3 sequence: CASSLQGDEQFF. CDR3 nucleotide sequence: TGTGCCAGCAGCCTACAGGGAGATGAGCAGTTCTTC. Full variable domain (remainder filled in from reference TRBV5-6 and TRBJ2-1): DAGVTQSPTHLIKTRGQQVTLRCSPKSGHDTVSWYQQALGQGPQFIFQYYEEEERQRGNFPDRFSGHQFPNYSSELNVNALLLGDSALYLCASSLQGDEQFFGPGTRLTVL.

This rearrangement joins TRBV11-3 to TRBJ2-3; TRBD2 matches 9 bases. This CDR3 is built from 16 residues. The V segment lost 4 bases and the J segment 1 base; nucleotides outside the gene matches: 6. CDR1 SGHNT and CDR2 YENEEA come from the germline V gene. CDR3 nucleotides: TGTGCCAGCAGCTCGGAAACTAGCGGGCGCACAGATACGCAGTATTTT. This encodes CASSSETSGRTDTQYF.

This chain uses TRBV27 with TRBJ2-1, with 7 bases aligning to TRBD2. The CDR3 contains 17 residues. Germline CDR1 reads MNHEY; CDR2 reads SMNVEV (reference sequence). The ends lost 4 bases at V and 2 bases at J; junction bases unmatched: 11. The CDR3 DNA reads TGTGCCAGCAGTTCGCTACTGAGGCTAGCGGCCTACAATGAGCAGTTCTTC. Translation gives CASSSLLRLAAYNEQFF.

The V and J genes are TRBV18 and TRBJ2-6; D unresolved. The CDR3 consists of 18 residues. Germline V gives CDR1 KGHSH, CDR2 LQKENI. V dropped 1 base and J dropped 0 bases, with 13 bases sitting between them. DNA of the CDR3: TGTGCCAGCTCACCACTACCGGACGGCTTCTCTGGGGCCAACGTCCTGACTTTC. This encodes CASSPLPDGFSGANVLTF.

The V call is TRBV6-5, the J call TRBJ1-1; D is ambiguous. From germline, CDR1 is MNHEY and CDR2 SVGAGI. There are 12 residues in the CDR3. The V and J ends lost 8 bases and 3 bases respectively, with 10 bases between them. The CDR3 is CASYGGYTEAFF. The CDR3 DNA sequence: TGTGCCAGCTATGGAGGGTACACTGAAGCTTTCTTT.

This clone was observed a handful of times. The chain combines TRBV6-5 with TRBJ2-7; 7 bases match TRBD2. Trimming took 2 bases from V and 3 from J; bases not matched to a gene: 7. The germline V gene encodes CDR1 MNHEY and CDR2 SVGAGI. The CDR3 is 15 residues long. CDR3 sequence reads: CASSYVASGYYEQYF. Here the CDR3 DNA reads TGTGCCAGCAGTTACGTCGCTAGCGGTTACTACGAGCAGTACTTC.

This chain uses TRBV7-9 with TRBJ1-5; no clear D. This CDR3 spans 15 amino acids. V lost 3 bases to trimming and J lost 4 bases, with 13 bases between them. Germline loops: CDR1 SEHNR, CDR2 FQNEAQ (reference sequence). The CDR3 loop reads CASSFLDGLNQPQHF. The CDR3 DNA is TGTGCCAGCAGCTTTTTGGACGGACTAAATCAGCCCCAGCATTTT.

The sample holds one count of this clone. CDR3 region: CASSFRQPWSPLHF. CDR3 DNA: TGTGCCAGCAGCTTTCGTCAGCCTTGGTCACCCCTCCACTTT. The V gene is TRBV13, the J gene TRBJ1-6; D not resolved. Between the trimmed V and J ends, which lost 3 bases and 10 bases, there was a span of 13 bases. The CDR3 covers 14 residues. Germline CDR1 reads PRHDT; CDR2 reads FYEKMQ (reference sequence).

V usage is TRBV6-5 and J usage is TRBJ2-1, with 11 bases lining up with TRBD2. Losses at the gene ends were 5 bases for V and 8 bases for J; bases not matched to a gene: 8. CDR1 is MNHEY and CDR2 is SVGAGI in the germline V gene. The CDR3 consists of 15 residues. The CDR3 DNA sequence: TGTGCCAGCAGTCAATATTCTAGCGGGGGGTATGAGCAGTTCTTC. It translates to CASSQYSSGGYEQFF.

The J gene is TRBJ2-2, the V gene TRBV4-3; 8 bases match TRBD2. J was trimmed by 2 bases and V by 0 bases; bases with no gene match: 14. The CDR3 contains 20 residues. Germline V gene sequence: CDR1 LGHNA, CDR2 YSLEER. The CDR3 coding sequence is TGCGCCAGCAGCCAAGATATCGGGGTAGCGGGGACCGAAAACACCGGGGAGCTGTTTTTT. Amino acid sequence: CASSQDIGVAGTENTGELFF.